This T cell receptor beta chain was observed in a study of STAT5B mutations in CD4+ large granular lymphocyte leukemia. The study's findings and limits: TRBV06-family usage was enriched in top patient clones (8/27) versus controls (2/35). CD4-sorted patient repertoires seemed more clonal than healthy CD4+ repertoires.

A word on this clone: Its matching antigen is unknown.

This was a survey-level run. Sequenced by immunoSEQ multiplex PCR; TCRdb stores in-frame clones only, minus some. The data contain around 30,000 clones, 60% to 80% of them singletons. From germline, CDR1 is LGHNA and CDR2 YSLEER. This CDR3 has 16 amino acids. V lost 0 bases and J lost 4, with 15 bases in between. Buffy coats from healthy blood donors served as controls. The sequence came from a human donor in good health. What was sequenced was CD4+ T cells from blood buffy coats. The rearrangement uses TRBV4-3 and TRBJ2-5, with D perhaps matching TRBD2 (5 bases). In nucleotides, the CDR3 is TGCGCCAGCAGCCAAGATCTGAGTTCAGGAGGAGAGACCCAGTACTTC. Its translation: CASSQDLSSGGETQYF.